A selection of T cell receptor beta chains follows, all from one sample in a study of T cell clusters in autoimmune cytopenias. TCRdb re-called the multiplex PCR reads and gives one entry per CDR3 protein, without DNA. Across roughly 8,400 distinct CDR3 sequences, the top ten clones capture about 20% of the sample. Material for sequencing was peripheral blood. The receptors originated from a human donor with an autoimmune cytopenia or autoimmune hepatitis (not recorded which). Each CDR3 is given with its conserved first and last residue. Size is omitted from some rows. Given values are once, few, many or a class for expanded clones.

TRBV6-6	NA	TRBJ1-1	CASSYTTGGNTEAFF
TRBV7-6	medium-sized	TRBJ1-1	CASSNLQENTEAFF
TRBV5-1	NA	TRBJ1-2	CASSTGSGNYGYTF
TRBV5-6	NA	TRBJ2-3	CASSTPRGGSTDTQYF
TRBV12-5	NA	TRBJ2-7	CASGPPGVRSYEQYF
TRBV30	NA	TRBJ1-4	CAWSGGTGGREKLFF
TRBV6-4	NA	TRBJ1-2	CASSEQQGRNYGYTF
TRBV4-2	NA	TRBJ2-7	CASSQAGTSAYEQYF
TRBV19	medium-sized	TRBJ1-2	CASSIQDTTDKHYGYTF
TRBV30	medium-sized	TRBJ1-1	CAWKGDSPSEAFF
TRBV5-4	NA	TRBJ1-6	CASSDWTGGLDSPLHF
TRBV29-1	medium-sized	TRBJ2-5	CSGTSGGVRQETQYF
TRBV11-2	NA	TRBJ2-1	CASSLEDGINEQFF
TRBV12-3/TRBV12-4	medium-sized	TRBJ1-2	CATYGGINYGYTF
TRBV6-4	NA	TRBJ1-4	CASSEGGSWEKLFF
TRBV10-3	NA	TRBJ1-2	CAISGQGVEGYTF
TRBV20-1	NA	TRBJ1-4	CSAVSEPGTNEKLFF
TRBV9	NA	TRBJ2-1	CASSVVGTGAIGEQFF
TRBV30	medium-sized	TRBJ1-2	CAWSTGPPQDGYTF
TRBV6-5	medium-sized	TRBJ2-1	CASRPLPGTGFNEQFF
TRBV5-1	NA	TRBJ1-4	CASSSQGAGEKLFF
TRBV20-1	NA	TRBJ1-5	CSARPVPNQPQHF
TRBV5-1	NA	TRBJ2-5	CASSFSANQETQYF
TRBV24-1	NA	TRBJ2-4	CATSDLNDPLTLAKNIQYF
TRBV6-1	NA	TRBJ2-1	CASSYSRWQGLDEQFF
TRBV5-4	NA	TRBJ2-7	CASSLDSGLASLEQYF
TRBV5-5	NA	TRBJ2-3	CASSFRSIGTDTQYF
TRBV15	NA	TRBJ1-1	CATQGAVTEAFF
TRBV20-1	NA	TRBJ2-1	CSARPRRGTPSSYNEQFF
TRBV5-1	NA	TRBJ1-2	CASSLTTANYGYTF
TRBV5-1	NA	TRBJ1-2	CASSLEGQSYGYTF
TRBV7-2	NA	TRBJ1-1	CASSPRVDTEAFF
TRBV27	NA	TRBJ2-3	CASRNSGRYTDTQYF